This T cell receptor (beta chain) comes out of a study of T-cell memory formation after mild COVID-19. The study, taken as a whole, reports: Clones that contracted clustered mainly in CM and EM if CD4+ and in EMRA if CD8+.

The CDR3 length is 16 residues. V was cut by 0 bases and J by 4 bases, with 14 bases left in between. Germline CDR1 and CDR2: LGHNA and YSLEER. This clonotype was observed at least ten times. Antigen: not known. TCR alpha and TCR beta cDNA libraries with sample barcodes and UMIs came from 5'RACE using constant-segment primers. TCRdb reanalysed the 5' RACE reads using MiXCR and keeps one entry per CDR3 protein. In the table there are 150,000 to 200,000 distinct CDR3 sequences, under 14% of which are singletons. The V gene is TRBV4-3, the J gene TRBJ2-3; TRBD1 might be the D (5 bases). The TCR sequence derives from a man in his late teens or twenties who had mild COVID-19 (a few samples of this study predate the infection). Cell type and time point are not known. Sequenced material: PBMCs or a T cell subset sorted from them (not recorded which). Here the CDR3 DNA reads TGCGCCAGCAGCCAAGACTACAGGTCCTCGGCAGATACGCAGTATTTT. Its translation: CASSQDYRSSADTQYF.